A single sample is the source of the 24 T cell receptor beta chains below, sequenced in a study of glioma-infiltrating T cells. Amplification of TCR alpha and beta CDR3 regions from RNA used iRepertoire nested multiplex PCR. Via MiXCR, TCRdb re-called the multiplex PCR reads, giving one row per CDR3 protein. The sample holds approximately 140,000 distinct CDR3 sequences; about 25% are singletons and the top ten take about a quarter. The sequenced material came from glioma tissue, nonneoplastic brain tissue, or PBMCs (not recorded which). All receptors derive from a human donor with low-grade glioma or glioblastoma, undergoing nonglioma brain surgery, or in good health (not recorded which).

Comments on this clonotype: This could be a read error, since a much larger clone is one nucleotide away. The chain combines TRBV28 with TRBJ1-1; D gene uncertain. From germline, CDR1 is MDHEN and CDR2 SYDVKM. CDR3 size: 14 residues. The CDR3 is CAISLSLGLTEAFF. The CDR3 nucleotides are TGTGCCATCAGTTTATCTCTCGGGTTGACTGAAGCTTTCTTT.

The table lists this clonotype with a few counts. The chain uses TRBV5-1 and TRBJ2-1; no reliable D call. V was clipped by 0 bases and J by 10 bases, with 11 bases between them. In germline, CDR1 is SGHRS, CDR2 YFSETQ. The CDR3 covers 13 residues. This CDR3 is CASSLAPALEQFF. DNA of the CDR3: TGCGCCAGCAGCTTGGCCCCAGCTCTGGAGCAGTTCTTC.

Ten or more counts support this clonotype. CDR3 sequence: CASSLFPGGPDTQYF. Written as DNA, the CDR3 is TGTGCCAGCAGCTTATTCCCCGGGGGTCCAGATACGCAGTATTTT. The chain combines TRBV7-9 with TRBJ2-3; the D gene is possibly TRBD2 (6 bases). This CDR3 has 15 amino acids. The germline CDR1 and CDR2 sequences are SEHNR and FQNEAQ (reference sequence). The germline V and J ends were trimmed by 2 bases and 4 bases, with 13 bases remaining between them.

This clonotype was observed at least ten times. V and J are TRBV27 and TRBJ2-1; D may be TRBD2 (7 bases). In germline, CDR1 is MNHEY, CDR2 SMNVEV (reference sequence). There are 13 residues in the CDR3. V lost 10 bases and J 3 bases, leaving 13 bases between the germline ends. The CDR3 coding sequence is TGTGCCACCACGGGGGGCGTCTACAATGAGCAGTTCTTC. Protein sequence: CATTGGVYNEQFF.

This clonotype occurred many times. This chain joins TRBV2 and TRBJ1-1; D is uncertain. V lost 5 bases and J lost 1, with 14 bases in between. Germline values: CDR1 SNHLY, CDR2 FYNNEI. This CDR3 is built from 15 residues. The CDR3 here is CASSFPTTANTEAFF. Written as DNA, the CDR3 is TGTGCCAGCAGTTTTCCTACTACAGCGAACACTGAAGCTTTCTTT.

This clonotype was counted only a few times. This chain links TRBV11-3 with TRBJ2-3; unclear D gene. The CDR3 is 14 amino acids. Trimming left V 2 bases short and J 2 bases short, with 8 bases between. Germline CDR1 is SGHNT and CDR2 is YENEEA. Written as DNA, the CDR3 is TGTGCCAGCAGCTTATTACAGTCCACAGATACGCAGTATTTT. Amino acid sequence: CASSLLQSTDTQYF.

With regard to this clonotype: This may arise from a read error, as a much more abundant clone is one base away. The chain is built from TRBV27 and TRBJ1-5; tentatively, D is TRBD1 (6 bases). Germline lookup yields CDR1 MNHEY and CDR2 SMNVEV (reference sequence). This CDR3 region has 15 residues. CDR3 residues: CTSSYTRDNYQPQHF. CDR3 nucleotide sequence: TGTACCAGCAGTTATACTCGGGACAACTATCAGCCCCAGCATTTT.

This clonotype was seen a handful of times. CDR3 nucleotide sequence: TGTGCCATCAGTGAAATATGGGGGGACACCCCCTATGGCTACACCTTC. Translating gives CAISEIWGDTPYGYTF. The chain has TRBV10-3 and TRBJ1-2, with D perhaps matching TRBD1 (6 bases). CDR3 length: 16 residues. CDR1 is ENHRY and CDR2 is SYGVKD in the germline V gene. V gave up 3 bases and J gave up 4 bases, with 18 bases separating them.

Many counts were recorded for this clonotype. This sequence joins TRBV6-1 and TRBJ2-7, with D possibly being TRBD1 or TRBD2 (5 bases each). This CDR3 is built from 14 residues. V shed 5 bases and J shed 4 bases, with 15 bases lying between them. Germline assignment: CDR1 MNHNS and CDR2 SASEGT. CDR3 loop: CASSSAGTSYEQYV. The CDR3 DNA reads TGTGCCAGCAGTTCTGCCGGGACCTCGTACGAGCAGTACGTC.

This clonotype appeared many times. V gene TRBV24-1 combines with J gene TRBJ2-1, with unresolved D. Germline assignment: CDR1 KGHDR and CDR2 SFDVKD. The CDR3 has 13 residues. The V gene lost 0 bases and the J gene lost 5 bases, with 4 bases spanning the gap. The chain's CDR3 is CATSDLWNNEQFF. The CDR3 DNA follows: TGTGCCACCAGTGATTTGTGGAACAATGAGCAGTTCTTC.

The table lists this clonotype with a few counts. The chain links TRBV2 to TRBJ2-2; no definite D call. The germline CDR1 and CDR2 sequences are SNHLY and FYNNEI. V lost 6 bases to trimming and J lost 3 bases, with 5 bases between them. The CDR3 loop spans 12 amino acids. In nucleotides, the CDR3 is TGTGCCAGCAGACTGGACACCGGGGAGCTGTTTTTT. Protein product: CASRLDTGELFF.

Notes on this clonotype: This clone may be a read error of a much larger clone one base away. This chain links TRBV6-1 with TRBJ2-1; D might be TRBD1 or TRBD2, each matching 6 bases. This CDR3 comprises 15 residues. Germline V lookup: CDR1 MNHNS, CDR2 SASEGT. V dropped 5 bases and J dropped 7 bases, with 18 bases sitting between them. The CDR3 spells CASSPLWGANNEQFF. CDR3 nucleotide sequence: TGTGCCAGCAGTCCTCTGTGGGGGGCGAATAATGAGCAGTTCTTC.

The rearrangement uses TRBV7-6 and TRBJ1-5; D ambiguous. Looked up from germline, CDR1 is SGHVS and CDR2 is FNYEAQ. The CDR3 has 14 residues. Trimming cost V 5 bases and J 0 bases, with 8 bases left between them. The CDR3 sequence is CASSRYASNQPQHF. CDR3 bases: TGTGCCAGCAGCCGGTACGCTAGCAATCAGCCCCAGCATTTT.

The count of this clonotype is one. The chain employs TRBV19 and TRBJ2-5; 11 bases match TRBD2. The CDR3 covers 16 residues. Trimming cost V 4 bases and J 4 bases; bases outside gene matches: 8. Looked up from germline, CDR1 is LNHDA and CDR2 is SQIVND (reference sequence). CDR3 DNA: TGTGCCAGTAGTACCTCTAGCGGGGGGCGGCGAGAGACCCAGTACTTC. Amino acid sequence: CASSTSSGGRRETQYF.

The rearrangement joins TRBV20-1 to TRBJ1-3; TRBD1 might be the D (5 bases). The germline V and J ends were trimmed by 3 bases and 0 bases, with 12 bases remaining between them. The CDR3 runs to 15 residues. CDR1 DFQATT and CDR2 SNEGSKA come from the germline V gene (reference sequence). CDR3 coding DNA: TGCAGTGCTAGCTCCAGGGCCTACTCTGGAAACACCATATATTTT. As protein: CSASSRAYSGNTIYF.

This sequence joins TRBV20-1 and TRBJ1-3; D might be TRBD1 (5 bases). Germline CDR1 is DFQATT and CDR2 is SNEGSKA (reference sequence). The ends were cut back, 3 bases at V and 0 bases at J, with 6 bases in the middle. The CDR3 loop spans 13 amino acids. The CDR3 coding sequence is TGCAGTGCTAGGAGGGGCTCTGGAAACACCATATATTTT. Protein product: CSARRGSGNTIYF.

Ten or more counts support this clonotype. V and J are TRBV20-1 and TRBJ2-3, with 8 bases identical to TRBD1. Germline V gene data show CDR1 as DFQATT and CDR2 as SNEGSKA (reference sequence). This CDR3 has 15 residues. After removal of 5 bases from V and 4 bases from J, the junction contained 11 bases not matched to a gene. The CDR3 region is CSAPSQGVRADTQYF. Here the CDR3 DNA reads TGCAGTGCTCCCTCACAGGGGGTCAGAGCAGATACGCAGTATTTT.

The chain joins TRBV2 to TRBJ1-1; TRBD1 matches 7 bases. The germline gives CDR1 SNHLY, CDR2 FYNNEI. The CDR3 is 14 residues long. J was trimmed by 1 base and V by 6 bases; bases with no gene match: 5. CDR3 DNA: TGTGCCAGCAGCGCCTGGGACAGGAACACTGAAGCTTTCTTT. Amino acid sequence: CASSAWDRNTEAFF.

The DNA of the CDR3 is TGTGCCAGCAGCCGTATCTCCAGGATGAACACTGAAGCTTTCTTT. This translates into CASSRISRMNTEAFF. This chain connects TRBV7-2 to TRBJ1-1; D call uncertain. Per the germline V gene, CDR1 is SGHTA and CDR2 is FQGNSA. The CDR3 loop spans 15 amino acids. Trimming stripped 5 bases from V and 0 bases from J, with 13 bases between.

This clonotype was observed at least ten times. This chain links TRBV6-2 or TRBV6-3 with TRBJ2-1; 7 bases line up with TRBD2. The germline V gene encodes CDR1 MNHEY and CDR2 SVGEGT. The CDR3 is made up of 15 amino acids. J gave up 1 base and V 6 bases, and 6 bases lay outside the gene matches. CDR3 sequence reads: CASRGGADSYNEQFF. Written as DNA, the CDR3 is TGTGCCAGCAGGGGAGGGGCCGATTCCTACAATGAGCAGTTCTTC.

This chain connects TRBV3-1 to TRBJ1-5; D may be TRBD1 (5 bases). Per germline, CDR1 LGHDT and CDR2 YNNKEL (reference sequence). CDR3 length equals 12 residues. V was clipped by 4 bases and J by 7 bases, with 8 bases between them. The CDR3 DNA is TGTGCCAGCAGCCCCTGGGGGCAGCCCCAGCATTTT. This gives the protein CASSPWGQPQHF.

This clonotype was observed many times. The genes are TRBV6-4 and TRBJ1-6, with unresolved D. This CDR3 comprises 16 residues. The germline V gene encodes CDR1 MRHNA and CDR2 SNTAGT. V was clipped by 3 bases and J by 6 bases, with 15 bases between them. The CDR3 loop is CASSELAGRSNSPLHF. CDR3 in DNA: TGTGCCAGCAGTGAGTTGGCAGGAAGGTCTAATTCACCCCTCCACTTT.

With regard to this clonotype: A much larger clone differs by one base, so this may be a read error. The chain carries TRBV7-2 and TRBJ1-1; 7 nucleotides align to TRBD1. Germline CDR1 reads SGHTA; CDR2 reads FQGNSA. The CDR3 sequence is 14 residues long. Trimming at V came to 2 bases and at J to 4 bases, leaving 4 bases not matched to a gene. The CDR3 spells CASSLTGVCTEAFF. The CDR3 DNA is TGTGCCAGCAGCTTAACAGGGGTGTGCACTGAAGCTTTCTTT. The whole variable domain, filled in from reference TRBV7-2 and TRBJ1-1, reads GAGVSQSPSNKVTEKGKDVELRCDPISGHTALYWYRQSLGQGLEFLIYFQGNSAPDKSGLPSDRFSAERTGGSVSTLTIQRTQQEDSAVYLCASSLTGVCTEAFFGQGTRLTVV.

Worth noting for this clonotype: Just one base apart from a much larger clone, this may be a read error. The V and J genes are TRBV2 and TRBJ1-1; D is undetermined. CDR1 and CDR2 (germline): SNHLY, FYNNEI. The CDR3 runs to 12 residues. The CDR3 spells CASSLYGTEASF. In nucleotides, the CDR3 is TGTGCCAGCAGTTTATACGGCACTGAAGCTTCCTTT.